This T cell receptor beta chain was obtained from a study of memory CD4+ T cells and cytomegalovirus serostatus. The overall study: Of the healthy Belgian adults, 9 were CMV seropositive and fewer than 30 seronegative.

Measured with immunoSEQ multiplex PCR; TCRdb has only the in-frame clones, and not every one. The repertoire holds about 61,000 clones, with less than 85% as singletons. With V trimmed by 5 bases and J by 6 bases, 5 bases remained unmatched. CDR3 length: 15 residues. Germline loops: CDR1 ENHRY, CDR2 SYGVKD. The sort gate was single viable CD3+CD4+CD8-CD45RO+ cells for memory CD4+ T cells. Serum IgG to CMV pp150, pp28, p38 and p52 defined serostatus. The source material was memory CD4+ T cells from blood. The chain joins TRBV10-3 to TRBJ2-3; 13 bases match TRBD2. The clonotype was recovered from an adult in good health and CMV-seronegative. Some clones in this sample may be carry-over from other donors' samples. CDR3 sequence reads: CAISSTSGGTDTQYF. CDR3 in DNA: TGTGCCATCAGTTCGACTAGCGGGGGGACCGATACGCAGTATTTT.